This T cell receptor (beta chain) was captured by sequencing in a study of breast tumors, draining lymph nodes, adjacent tissues. The sample holds a few counts of this clonotype. Its target is unknown. A clone one base away is much larger, so this may be a read error. Axillary draining lymph nodes of breast cancer patients supplied the node samples. TCRdb ran MiXCR on the multiplex PCR reads and lists one entry per CDR3 protein. The table has around 230,000 distinct CDR3 sequences, less than 40% seen once. Study-level results: Tumor and nontumor repertoires were significantly more similar in luminal-like than in basal-like breast cancer. The lymph node origin of tumor T cells was framed as consistent with a hypothesis, not demonstrated.

The source is a female donor with breast cancer. Some clones in this sample may be carry-over from other donors' samples. The sample consisted of axillary lymph node tissue.

Here the CDR3 reads CASRQRQTNEKLFF. CDR3 coding DNA: TGTGCCAGCAGACAGAGACAGACAAATGAAAAACTGTTTTTT. The rearrangement uses TRBV6-6 and TRBJ1-4; TRBD1 might be the D (5 bases). CDR1 is MNHNY and CDR2 is SVGAGI in the germline V gene (reference sequence). The CDR3 runs 14 residues. Trimming removed 6 bases from V and 5 bases from J, with 13 bases in between.